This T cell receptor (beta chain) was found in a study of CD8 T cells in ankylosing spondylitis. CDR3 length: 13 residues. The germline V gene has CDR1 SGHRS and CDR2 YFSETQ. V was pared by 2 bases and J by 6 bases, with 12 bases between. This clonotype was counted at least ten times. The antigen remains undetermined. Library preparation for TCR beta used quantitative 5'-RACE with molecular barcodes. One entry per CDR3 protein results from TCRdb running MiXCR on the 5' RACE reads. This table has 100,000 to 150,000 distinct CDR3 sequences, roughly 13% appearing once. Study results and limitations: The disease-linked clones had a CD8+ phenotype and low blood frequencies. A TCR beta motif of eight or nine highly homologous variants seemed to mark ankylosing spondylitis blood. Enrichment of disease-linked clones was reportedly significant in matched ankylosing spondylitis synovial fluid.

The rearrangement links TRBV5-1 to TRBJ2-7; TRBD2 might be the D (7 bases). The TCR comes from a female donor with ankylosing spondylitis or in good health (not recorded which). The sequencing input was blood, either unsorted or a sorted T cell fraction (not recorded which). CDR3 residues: CASSLSGGREQYF. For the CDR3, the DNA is TGCGCCAGCAGCTTATCGGGGGGCCGCGAGCAGTACTTC.